This T cell receptor beta chain was profiled in a study of neurological immune-mediated disorders. Individuals who volunteered at a blood bank located in Maryland, USA, made up the group of healthy controls. From germline, CDR1 is DFQATT and CDR2 SNEGSKA (reference sequence). The CDR3 extends over 13 amino acids. Trimming took off 3 bases at V and 3 bases at J, with 9 bases between the two ends. This clonotype was observed at least ten times. By 5'RACE with 10-nucleotide random UMIs, the cDNA was made. Every sequencing run produced over 170 million TCR-beta sequences that came from 15-18 subjects. In TCRdb, the 5' RACE reads were re-called with MiXCR into one record per CDR3 protein. This table holds 74,000 or so distinct CDR3 sequences, about 9% found once.

The V gene is TRBV20-1, the J gene TRBJ1-5; possible D gene TRBD1, 5 bases. This receptor was obtained from a man aged 45-65 years in good health. The sequencing input was PBMCs. CDR3: CSASQGYNQPQHF. CDR3 sequence (DNA): TGCAGTGCTAGTCAGGGATACAATCAGCCCCAGCATTTT.